The clone carrying this TCR beta chain was seen more than once but under ten times. Its antigen is unidentified. These data are taken from a study of T cells after yellow fever vaccination. Study summary: Fractions with few cells were prepared using SMART-Seq v4 Ultra Low Input. Study results and caveats: The bulk population could contribute abundant contaminating clonotypes to FACS-sorted repertoires.

The study made its TCR cDNA through 5'RACE template switching. That step introduced a universal primer site along with UMIs. TCRdb passed the 5' RACE reads through MiXCR, listing each CDR3 protein once. The sample shows 500,000 to 650,000 distinct CDR3 sequences, around an eighth of them seen only once. The CDR3 spans 15 residues. V and J are TRBV21-1 and TRBJ1-1; the listed D gene, TRBD1, was not tested against the DNA. TRBV21-1 is an annotated pseudogene. Specimen: PBMCs, collected on the day of the yellow fever booster vaccination. The clonotype originates from a man aged 25-45 years who received the YFV17D yellow fever vaccine. CDR3 sequence: CASSNAGTVNTEAFF. The CDR3 coding sequence is TGTGCCAGCAGCAACGCCGGGACGGTGAACACTGAAGCTTTCTTT.